What follows are 26 T cell receptor beta chains derived from one specimen sequenced in a study of blood T cell repertoires in COVID-19. Profiled with immunoSEQ multiplex PCR; TCRdb holds only in-frame clones, not every one. The sample lists about 40,000 clones, about 88% occurring once. Sequencing used peripheral blood. These receptors all stem from a human donor in a cohort sampled during active COVID-19.

V is TRBV5-1 and J is TRBJ2-2, with 9 nucleotides matching TRBD1. The CDR3 extends over 15 amino acids. The germline V gene has CDR1 SGHRS and CDR2 YFSETQ. J was trimmed by 5 bases and V by 4 bases; bases with no gene match: 6. The CDR3 bases are TGCGCCAGCAGCAGGGACAGGGTCTCTACCGGGGAGCTGTTTTTT. Translated, it gives CASSRDRVSTGELFF.

V usage is TRBV2 and J usage is TRBJ2-1; TRBD1 is a possible D gene (5 bases). Germline CDR1 and CDR2: SNHLY and FYNNEI. The CDR3 has 13 residues. V was pared by 2 bases and J by 6 bases, with 8 bases between. CDR3 residues: CASSEQGRNEQFF. In nucleotides, the CDR3 is TGTGCCAGCAGTGAACAGGGCCGCAATGAGCAGTTCTTC. Based on the CDR3 plus reference TRBV2 and TRBJ2-1, the full variable domain is EPEVTQTPSHQVTQMGQEVILRCVPISNHLYFYWYRQILGQKVEFLVSFYNNEISEKSEIFDDQFSVERPDGSNFTLKIRSTKLEDSAMYFCASSEQGRNEQFFGPGTRLTVL.

V is TRBV7-2 and J is TRBJ2-7, with TRBD1 as a possible D gene (5 bases). The CDR3 is 15 amino acids. In germline, CDR1 is SGHTA, CDR2 FQGNSA. With 4 bases removed from V and 1 base from J, the gap between germline ends came to 14 bases. The CDR3 DNA is TGTGCCAGCAGCTCCCAGCAGGGTCGGTCCTACGAGCAGTACTTC. Translating it yields CASSSQQGRSYEQYF.

The V call is TRBV5-1, the J call TRBJ1-3, with TRBD1 as a possible D gene (5 bases). This CDR3 is built from 15 residues. V was clipped by 2 bases and J by 3 bases, with 12 bases between them. Per germline, CDR1 SGHRS and CDR2 YFSETQ. CDR3 loop: CASSLGRDDGNTIYF. The CDR3 DNA reads as TGCGCCAGCAGCTTAGGCAGGGATGATGGAAACACCATATATTTT.

The chain recombines TRBV5-6 with TRBJ2-7, with 15 bases fitting TRBD2. CDR1 and CDR2 from the germline V gene are SGHDT and YYEEEE. J was trimmed by 1 base and V by 8 bases; bases with no gene match: 16. The CDR3 extends over 19 amino acids. CDR3 loop: CARLTDKGLAGGSSYEQYF. The CDR3 DNA is TGTGCCAGGTTAACTGATAAGGGACTAGCGGGGGGAAGTTCCTACGAGCAGTACTTC.

The rearrangement uses TRBV5-1 and TRBJ2-1, with 15 bases lining up with TRBD2. Trimming removed 0 bases from V and 14 bases from J; junction bases left unmatched: 3. The germline gives CDR1 SGHRS, CDR2 YFSETQ. CDR3 size: 14 residues. CDR3 amino acids: CASSLGTSGGAEFF. The CDR3 DNA reads as TGCGCCAGCAGCTTGGGGACTAGCGGGGGGGCGGAGTTCTTC. Looking up the rest from reference TRBV5-1 and TRBJ2-1 gives the full variable domain: KAGVTQTPRYLIKTRGQQVTLSCSPISGHRSVSWYQQTPGQGLQFLFEYFSETQRNKGNFPGRFSGRQFSNSRSEMNVSTLELGDSALYLCASSLGTSGGAEFFGPGTRLTVL.

The chain uses TRBV19 and TRBJ2-5, with 12 bases lining up with TRBD2. The germline V gene encodes CDR1 LNHDA and CDR2 SQIVND (reference sequence). This CDR3 is built from 14 residues. Trimming at V came to 5 bases and at J to 5 bases, leaving 3 bases not matched to a gene. In nucleotides, the CDR3 is TGTGCCAGTAGTGGACTAGCGGGATTTGAGACCCAGTACTTC. This codes for CASSGLAGFETQYF. The full variable domain, completed using reference TRBV19 and TRBJ2-5, is DGGITQSPKYLFRKEGQNVTLSCEQNLNHDAMYWYRQDPGQGLRLIYYSQIVNDFQKGDIAEGYSVSREKKESFPLTVTSAQKNPTAFYLCASSGLAGFETQYFGPGTRLLVL.

The rearrangement joins TRBV4-1 to TRBJ2-6; 8 bases are shared with TRBD1. The CDR3 has 19 amino acids. Germline CDR1 MGHRA, CDR2 YSYEKL. Trimming took 0 bases from V and 2 from J; bases not matched to a gene: 9. Written as DNA, the CDR3 is TGCGCCAGCAGCCAAGATCAGAGGACAGGGAAGGCTGGGGCCAACGTCCTGACTTTC. As protein: CASSQDQRTGKAGANVLTF.

The rearrangement joins TRBV5-1 to TRBJ2-5; the match to TRBD1 covers 10 bases. V lost 0 bases to trimming and J lost 4 bases; unmatched junction nucleotides: 6. Per germline, CDR1 SGHRS and CDR2 YFSETQ. The CDR3 is 16 residues long. CDR3 bases: TGCGCCAGCAGCTTGGGGACCGGGACAGGGGTAGAGACCCAGTACTTC. This translates into CASSLGTGTGVETQYF.

The chain has TRBV5-1 and TRBJ1-2, with D perhaps TRBD1 (5 bases). Trimming took 0 bases from V and 3 from J, leaving 6 bases between them. The CDR3 consists of 13 residues. Germline CDR1 and CDR2: SGHRS and YFSETQ. The CDR3 nucleotides read TGCGCCAGCAGCTTGGGCAGGGACTATGGCTACACCTTC. Its protein is CASSLGRDYGYTF. Together with reference TRBV5-1 and TRBJ1-2, the CDR3 gives the full variable domain: KAGVTQTPRYLIKTRGQQVTLSCSPISGHRSVSWYQQTPGQGLQFLFEYFSETQRNKGNFPGRFSGRQFSNSRSEMNVSTLELGDSALYLCASSLGRDYGYTFGSGTRLTVV.

The V call is TRBV18, the J call TRBJ2-2; possibly TRBD1 for D (5 bases). The CDR3 runs 15 residues. Per germline, CDR1 KGHSH and CDR2 LQKENI. Trimming stripped 1 base from V and 1 base from J, with 7 bases between. CDR3 coding DNA: TGTGCCAGCTCACCACAAAGGGGGAACACCGGGGAGCTGTTTTTT. Translated, it gives CASSPQRGNTGELFF.

The chain recombines TRBV5-1 with TRBJ2-7, with 8 bases fitting TRBD1. With 7 bases clipped from V and 3 bases from J, the junction kept 12 bases outside the gene matches. The CDR3 contains 15 residues. Germline assignment: CDR1 SGHRS and CDR2 YFSETQ. The CDR3 spells CASSPGGQDYYEQYF. The CDR3 bases are TGCGCCAGCTCTCCAGGGGGACAGGATTACTACGAGCAGTACTTC.

The V gene is TRBV7-3, the J gene TRBJ2-7; 10 bases are shared with TRBD2. The CDR3 contains 15 residues. After removal of 5 bases from V and 4 bases from J, the junction contained 8 bases not matched to a gene. Germline V gives CDR1 SGHTA, CDR2 FQGTGA. This CDR3 is CASSARLAGWYEQYF. The CDR3 nucleotides are TGTGCCAGCAGCGCCAGACTAGCGGGCTGGTACGAGCAGTACTTC.

This clone has only a few counts. The chain joins TRBV6-1 to TRBJ2-7; no clear D. V was pared by 2 bases and J by 3 bases, with 8 bases between. The CDR3 sequence is 13 residues long. CDR1 and CDR2 (germline): MNHNS, SASEGT. CDR3 loop: CASSEYISYEQYF. The CDR3 region has the DNA TGTGCCAGCAGTGAATACATCAGCTACGAGCAGTACTTC.

The chain is built from TRBV7-2 and TRBJ1-1, with D possibly matching TRBD1 (6 bases). This CDR3 region has 15 residues. CDR1 and CDR2 (germline): SGHTA, FQGNSA. V lost 6 bases and J 3 bases, leaving 17 bases between the germline ends. Here the CDR3 reads CASRLGGWGYTEAFF. The CDR3 bases are TGTGCCAGCAGGCTAGGGGGTTGGGGTTACACTGAAGCTTTCTTT.

A word on this clone: Other DNA sequences in the same sample also yield this CDR3. The chain joins TRBV5-1 to TRBJ2-1, with a tentative D call TRBD1 (5 bases). The V end was cut by 0 bases, the J end by 6 bases, with 7 bases between. This CDR3 contains 13 residues. Germline V lookup: CDR1 SGHRS, CDR2 YFSETQ. CDR3 region: CASSLGTSNEQFF. CDR3 sequence (DNA): TGCGCCAGCAGCTTGGGGACATCCAATGAGCAGTTCTTC.

Notes on this clone: At the DNA level, this CDR3 is encoded by other sequences in the same sample as well. The CDR3 here is CASSRGQGPYEQYF. The CDR3, as DNA: TGTGCCAGTAGTAGGGGACAGGGTCCCTACGAGCAGTACTTC. V is TRBV19 and J is TRBJ2-7; 9 nucleotides agree with TRBD1. CDR1 is LNHDA, CDR2 SQIVND, per germline (reference sequence). This CDR3 region has 14 residues. V lost 4 bases to trimming and J lost 2 bases; unmatched junction nucleotides: 3.

V is TRBV7-9 and J is TRBJ2-7; the D is unclear. V dropped 5 bases and J dropped 0 bases, with 8 bases sitting between them. Germline values: CDR1 SEHNR, CDR2 FQNEAQ (reference sequence). The CDR3 runs 13 residues. The CDR3 loop is CASSATPSYEQYF. The CDR3, as DNA: TGTGCCAGCAGCGCCACTCCCTCCTACGAGCAGTACTTC.

V is TRBV13 and J is TRBJ1-1; D call uncertain. The CDR3 consists of 13 residues. V was trimmed by 5 bases and J by 6 bases, leaving 13 bases between them. The V gene's germline CDR1 is PRHDT and CDR2 FYEKMQ (reference sequence). The CDR3 coding sequence is TGTGCCAGCAGCCCCGGGAGCGGGCCTGAAGCTTTCTTT. Its protein is CASSPGSGPEAFF.

The chain combines TRBV5-5 with TRBJ1-1, with D tentatively TRBD1 (6 bases). From germline, CDR1 is SGHKS and CDR2 YYEKEE (reference sequence). The CDR3 sequence is 14 residues long. V was cut by 6 bases and J by 5 bases, with 17 bases left in between. The CDR3 nucleotides are TGTGCCAGCACCAGAGGGGGGGCACTTACTGAAGCTTTCTTT. It specifies CASTRGGALTEAFF.

This chain connects TRBV7-8 to TRBJ1-6; no reliable D call. Deletions cut 1 base from V and 0 bases from J, with 4 bases between. The CDR3 covers 15 residues. Germline values: CDR1 SGHVS, CDR2 FQNEAQ. As DNA, the CDR3 is TGTGCCAGCAGCTTAGGGAGCTCCTATAATTCACCCCTCCACTTT. Protein: CASSLGSSYNSPLHF.

This clone appeared once. The chain combines TRBV6-5 with TRBJ2-7, with TRBD2 matching 9 bases. V shed 5 bases, J shed 4 bases, and the junction held 6 bases outside the gene matches. This CDR3 region has 14 residues. Germline V gives CDR1 MNHEY, CDR2 SVGAGI. This chain's CDR3 is CASSTSGGFYEQYF. In DNA form, the CDR3 reads TGTGCCAGCAGTACCAGCGGGGGGTTTTACGAGCAGTACTTC.

The chain combines TRBV19 with TRBJ2-3; no reliable D call. V dropped 0 bases and J dropped 7 bases, with 5 bases sitting between them. Germline-derived CDR1 and CDR2 are LNHDA and SQIVND (reference sequence). The CDR3 length is 12 residues. The CDR3 coding sequence is TGTGCCAGTAGTATAGACCAAAATACGCAGTATTTT. Protein product: CASSIDQNTQYF.

This rearrangement joins TRBV28 to TRBJ1-5, with 10 bases identical to TRBD1. In germline, CDR1 is MDHEN, CDR2 SYDVKM. CDR3 size: 18 residues. J gave up 0 bases and V 5 bases, and 10 bases lay outside the gene matches. This chain's CDR3 is CASSGDRGGPYSNQPQHF. In nucleotides, the CDR3 is TGTGCCAGCAGTGGGGACAGGGGAGGGCCCTATAGCAATCAGCCCCAGCATTTT.

The sample holds a few counts of this clone. The chain carries TRBV10-3 and TRBJ2-7, with 11 bases matching TRBD2. V was pared by 11 bases and J by 5 bases, with 17 bases of the junction left unmatched. The CDR3 sequence is 16 residues long. Looked up from germline, CDR1 is ENHRY and CDR2 is SYGVKD. The CDR3 region has the DNA TGTGCCTCCACGGGGACTAGCGGACGCCGGGGGCACGAGCAGTACTTC. It yields the protein CASTGTSGRRGHEQYF.

The V call is TRBV5-1, the J call TRBJ2-3, with TRBD2 matching 10 bases. The CDR3 extends over 18 amino acids. Per the germline V gene, CDR1 is SGHRS and CDR2 is YFSETQ. The trim removed 0 bases at V and 1 base at J, leaving 8 bases unmatched. CDR3: CASSLGVAGGAGTDTQYF. The CDR3 DNA reads TGCGCCAGCAGCTTGGGGGTAGCGGGGGGAGCTGGCACAGATACGCAGTATTTT.